This T cell receptor beta chain was recorded in a study of T-cell reconstitution after alpha-beta-depleted transplantation in children. Unique molecular identifiers tagged the TCRbeta library. TCRdb called the PCR reads again in MiXCR, with one record for every CDR3 protein. This sample carries hundreds of thousands of distinct CDR3 sequences, 13% of them seen once, and the ten largest clones take roughly 4.3%. The length of the CDR3 is 15 residues. Germline values: CDR1 SGHVS, CDR2 FQNEAQ. Trimming removed 1 base at V and 5 bases at J, with 15 bases between. This TCR was sampled from a human donor who donated a stem cell graft to a child with Fanconi anemia. The chain recombines TRBV7-8 with TRBJ2-7; D not resolved. Sequencing was performed on PBMCs, taken from the stem cell graft. The chain's CDR3 is CASSLEGRQSHEQYF. As DNA, the CDR3 is TGTGCCAGCAGCTTAGAGGGCAGACAAAGTCACGAGCAGTACTTC.